A few counts support the clone carrying this T cell receptor (beta chain). Its specificity is unknown. Isolation of CD4+ naive, central memory, regulatory and stem cell-like memory cells was achieved by sorting via CD45RO/CCR7/CD25/CD127/CD95/CD27. Reverse transcription of all isolated RNA meant that expressed TCRB transcripts were sequenced. Sequenced naive, central memory and regulatory T cell samples produced an average of about 3.57 million reads. The method was immunoSEQ multiplex PCR; TCRdb's version includes in-frame clones alone and lacks a portion of them. The sample carries 300,000 to 350,000 clones, about 13% recorded once. The data stem from a study of beta chain features in type 1 diabetes. Background on the study: In age, gender and cell yields, patients were similar to healthy donors.

This CDR3 contains 15 residues. CDR1 is SEHNR and CDR2 is FQNEAQ in the germline V gene (reference sequence). V was clipped by 4 bases and J by 3 bases; unmatched bases: 5. Study results and limitations: Shortening that was moderate but significant affected the TCRB CDR3s of Type 1 diabetes patients in all four CD4+ subsets. Healthy donors had naive, central memory and Treg TCRB repertoires that appeared less similar than those seen among patients.

The chain uses TRBV7-9 and TRBJ1-5; 8 nucleotides align to TRBD1. The sample was naive CD4+ T cells from blood. The sequence came from a woman aged 18-35 years with type 1 diabetes. CDR3 loop: CASSSQGAPNQPQHF. The CDR3 DNA reads as TGTGCCAGCAGCTCGCAGGGGGCTCCCAATCAGCCCCAGCATTTT.